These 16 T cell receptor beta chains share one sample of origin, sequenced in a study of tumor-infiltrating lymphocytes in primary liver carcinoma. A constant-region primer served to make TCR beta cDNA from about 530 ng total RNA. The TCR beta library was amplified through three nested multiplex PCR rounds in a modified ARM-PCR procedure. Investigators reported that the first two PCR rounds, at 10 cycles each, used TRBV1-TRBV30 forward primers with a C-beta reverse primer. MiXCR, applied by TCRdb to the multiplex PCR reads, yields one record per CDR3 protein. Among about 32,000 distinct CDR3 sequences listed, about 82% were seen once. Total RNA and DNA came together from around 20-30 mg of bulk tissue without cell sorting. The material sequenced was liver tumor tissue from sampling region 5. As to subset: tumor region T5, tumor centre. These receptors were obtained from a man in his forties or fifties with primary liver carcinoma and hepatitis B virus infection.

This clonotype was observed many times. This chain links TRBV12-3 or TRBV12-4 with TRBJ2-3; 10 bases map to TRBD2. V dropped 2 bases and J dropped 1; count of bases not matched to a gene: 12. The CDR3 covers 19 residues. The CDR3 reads CASSLIIAGGGIGTDTQYF. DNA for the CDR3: TGTGCCAGCAGTTTAATAATAGCGGGAGGCGGTATTGGCACAGATACGCAGTATTTT.

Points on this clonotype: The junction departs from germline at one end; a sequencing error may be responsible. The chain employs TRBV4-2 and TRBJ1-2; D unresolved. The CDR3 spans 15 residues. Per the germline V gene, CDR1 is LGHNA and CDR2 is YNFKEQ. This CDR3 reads CASSQEAEGGSGYTF. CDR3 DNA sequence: TGTGCCAGTAGCCAAGAGGCAGAGGGCGGATCTGGCTACACCTTC.

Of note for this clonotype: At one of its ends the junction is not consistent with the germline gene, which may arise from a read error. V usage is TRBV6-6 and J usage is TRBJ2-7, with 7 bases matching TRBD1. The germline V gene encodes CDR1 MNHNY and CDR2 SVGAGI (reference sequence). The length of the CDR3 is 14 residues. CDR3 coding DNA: TGCGCCGGCCTTCCCACAGGGGCCTCGGGGGAGCAGTACTTC. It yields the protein CAGLPTGASGEQYF.

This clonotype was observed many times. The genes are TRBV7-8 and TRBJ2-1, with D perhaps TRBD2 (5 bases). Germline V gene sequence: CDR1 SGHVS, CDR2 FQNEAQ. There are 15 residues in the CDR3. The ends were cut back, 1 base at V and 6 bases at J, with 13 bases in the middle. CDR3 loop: CASSLVVGRGNEQFF. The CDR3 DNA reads TGTGCCAGCAGCTTAGTAGTGGGGAGAGGCAATGAGCAGTTCTTC.

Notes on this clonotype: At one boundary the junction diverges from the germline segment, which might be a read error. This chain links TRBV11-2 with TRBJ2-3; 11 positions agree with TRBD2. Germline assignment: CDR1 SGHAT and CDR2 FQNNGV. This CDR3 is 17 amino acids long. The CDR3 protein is CASSLVLAGGVGDTQYF. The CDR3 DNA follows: TGTGCAAGCAGCTTAGTTTTAGCGGGAGGGGTAGGAGATACACAGTATTTT.

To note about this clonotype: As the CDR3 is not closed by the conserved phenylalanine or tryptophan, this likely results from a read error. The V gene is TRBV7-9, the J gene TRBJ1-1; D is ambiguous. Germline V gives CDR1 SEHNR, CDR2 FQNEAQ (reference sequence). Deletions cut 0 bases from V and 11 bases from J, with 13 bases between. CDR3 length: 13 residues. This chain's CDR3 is CASSLAEVVGAFV. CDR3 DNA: TGTGCCAGCAGCTTAGCGGAAGTGGTGGGGGCTTTCGTT.

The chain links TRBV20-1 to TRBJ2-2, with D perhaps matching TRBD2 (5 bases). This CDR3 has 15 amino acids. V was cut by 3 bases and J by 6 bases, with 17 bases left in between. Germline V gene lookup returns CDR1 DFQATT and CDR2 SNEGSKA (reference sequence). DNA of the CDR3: TGCAGTGCTAGGCAGCCGGGAATCAGGTCCGGGGAGCTGTTTTTT. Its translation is CSARQPGIRSGELFF.

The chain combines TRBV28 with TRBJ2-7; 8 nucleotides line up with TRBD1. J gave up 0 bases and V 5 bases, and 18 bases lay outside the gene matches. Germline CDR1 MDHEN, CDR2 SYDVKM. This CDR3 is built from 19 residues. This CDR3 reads CASSPNEGQGAQISYEQYF. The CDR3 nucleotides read TGTGCCAGCAGTCCGAACGAGGGGCAGGGGGCGCAGATCTCCTACGAGCAGTACTTC.

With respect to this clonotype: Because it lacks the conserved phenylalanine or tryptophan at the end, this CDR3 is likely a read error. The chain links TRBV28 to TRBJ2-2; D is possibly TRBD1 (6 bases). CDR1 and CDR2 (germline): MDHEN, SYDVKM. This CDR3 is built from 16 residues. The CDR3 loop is CGSLRMGASNTGELFV. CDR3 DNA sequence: TGTGGCAGCCTCCGGATGGGGGCTTCGAATACCGGGGAGCTGTTTGTT.

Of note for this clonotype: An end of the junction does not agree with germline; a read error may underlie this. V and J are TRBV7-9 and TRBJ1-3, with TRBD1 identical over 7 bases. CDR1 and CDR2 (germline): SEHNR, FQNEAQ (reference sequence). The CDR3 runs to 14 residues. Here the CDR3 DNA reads TGTGCCAGCGGCTCAGGACAGGCTGGAAACACCATATATTTC. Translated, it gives CASGSGQAGNTIYF.

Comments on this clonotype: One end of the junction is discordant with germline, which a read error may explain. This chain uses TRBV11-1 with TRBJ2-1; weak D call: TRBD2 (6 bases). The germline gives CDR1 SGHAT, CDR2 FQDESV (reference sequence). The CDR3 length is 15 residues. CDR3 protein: CASSSLGRGSNGQFF. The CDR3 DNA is TGCGCCAGCAGCTCCCTCGGACGGGGGAGCAATGGGCAGTTCTTC.

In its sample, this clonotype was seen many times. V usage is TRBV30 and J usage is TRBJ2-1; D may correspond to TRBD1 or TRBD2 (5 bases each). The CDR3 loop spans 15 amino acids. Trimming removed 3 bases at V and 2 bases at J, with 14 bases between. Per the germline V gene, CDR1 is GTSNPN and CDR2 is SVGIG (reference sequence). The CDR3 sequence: CAWRGTGTTYNEQFF. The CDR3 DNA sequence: TGTGCCTGGAGGGGGACCGGGACCACCTACAATGAGCAGTTCTTC.

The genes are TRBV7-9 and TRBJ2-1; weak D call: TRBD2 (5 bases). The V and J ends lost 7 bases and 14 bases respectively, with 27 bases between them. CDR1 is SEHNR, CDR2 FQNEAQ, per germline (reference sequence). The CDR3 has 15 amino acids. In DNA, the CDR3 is TGTGCCAGCATTCTTGGAGGCGAGGACCACGGGTCGGAGTTCTTC. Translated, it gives CASILGGEDHGSEFF. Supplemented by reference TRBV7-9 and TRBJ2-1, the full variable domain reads DTGVSQNPRHKITKRGQNVTFRCDPISEHNRLYWYRQTLGQGPEFLTYFQNEAQLEKSRLLSDRFSAERPKGSFSTLEIQRTEQGDSAMYLCASILGGEDHGSEFFGPGTRLTVL.

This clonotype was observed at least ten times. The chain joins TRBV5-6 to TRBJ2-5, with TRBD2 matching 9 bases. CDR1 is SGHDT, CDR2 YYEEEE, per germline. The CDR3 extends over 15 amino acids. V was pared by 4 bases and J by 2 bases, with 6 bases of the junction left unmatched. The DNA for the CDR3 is TGTGCCAGCAGCCCGGGACTAGCTGAACAAGAGACCCAGTACTTC. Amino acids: CASSPGLAEQETQYF. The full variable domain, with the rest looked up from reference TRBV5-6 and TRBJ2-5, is DAGVTQSPTHLIKTRGQQVTLRCSPKSGHDTVSWYQQALGQGPQFIFQYYEEEERQRGNFPDRFSGHQFPNYSSELNVNALLLGDSALYLCASSPGLAEQETQYFGPGTRLLVL.

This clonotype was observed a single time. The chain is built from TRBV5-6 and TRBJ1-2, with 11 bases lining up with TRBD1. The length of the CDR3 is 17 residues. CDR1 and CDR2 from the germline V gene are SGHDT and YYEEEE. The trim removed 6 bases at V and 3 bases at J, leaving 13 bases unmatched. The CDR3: CASILSSGTGGHYGYTF. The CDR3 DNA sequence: TGTGCCAGCATCTTATCGAGCGGGACAGGGGGGCACTATGGCTACACCTTC.

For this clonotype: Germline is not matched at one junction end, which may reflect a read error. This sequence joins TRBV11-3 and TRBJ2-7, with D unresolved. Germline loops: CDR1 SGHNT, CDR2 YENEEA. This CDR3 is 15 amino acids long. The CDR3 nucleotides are TGTGCCAGCTGCTTAGGGTTCGGAGAGTTCTACGAGCAGTACTTC. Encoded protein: CASCLGFGEFYEQYF.